The clone carrying this TCR beta chain was seen at least ten times. This CDR3 region has 16 residues. Germline CDR1 and CDR2: SGHNT and YENEEA. J lost 3 bases, V lost 5 bases, and 11 bases had no gene match. Regions amplified from RNA transcripts were the TCR beta CDR3 regions. The HTBI set primed first-round TCR CDR3 RT-PCR. TCRdb reanalysed the multiplex PCR reads using MiXCR and keeps one entry per CDR3 protein. The sample consists of about 600,000 distinct CDR3 sequences, more than 15% of them appearing once. This sample was taken from a study of T cells in Graves' hyperthyroidism and ophthalmopathy. From 8.5 to 10 ml of fresh peripheral blood, PBMCs were isolated.

The clonotype was recovered from a woman in her 40s with Graves' ophthalmopathy. The sequencing input was blood. The chain has TRBV11-3 and TRBJ2-3; 7 bases align to TRBD2. CDR3 amino acids: CASSLGTGGTTDTQYF. CDR3 DNA: TGTGCCAGCAGCCTCGGGACCGGGGGGACTACAGATACGCAGTATTTT. The entire variable domain, with the rest obtained from reference TRBV11-3 and TRBJ2-3, is as follows: EAGVVQSPRYKIIEKKQPVAFWCNPISGHNTLYWYLQNLGQGPELLIRYENEEAVDDSQLPKDRFSAERLKGVDSTLKIQPAELGDSAVYLCASSLGTGGTTDTQYFGPGTRLTVL.